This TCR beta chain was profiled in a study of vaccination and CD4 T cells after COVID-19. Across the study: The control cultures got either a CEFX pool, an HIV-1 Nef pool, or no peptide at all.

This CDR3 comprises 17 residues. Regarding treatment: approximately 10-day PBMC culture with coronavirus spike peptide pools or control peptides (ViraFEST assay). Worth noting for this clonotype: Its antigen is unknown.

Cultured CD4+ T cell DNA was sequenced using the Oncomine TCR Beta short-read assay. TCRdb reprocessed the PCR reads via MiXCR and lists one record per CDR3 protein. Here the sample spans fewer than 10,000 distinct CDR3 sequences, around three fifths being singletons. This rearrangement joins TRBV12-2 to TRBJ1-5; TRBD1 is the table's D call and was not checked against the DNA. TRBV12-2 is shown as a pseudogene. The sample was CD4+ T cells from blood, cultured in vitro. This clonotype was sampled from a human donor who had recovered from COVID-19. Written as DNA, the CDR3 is TGTGCAAGTCGCCCGGGGACAGGGCGAAGGGTATTTCAGCCCCAGCATTTT. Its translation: CASRPGTGRRVFQPQHF.